A selection of T cell receptor beta chains follows, all from one sample in a study of T cell responses to AZD1222 COVID-19 vaccine. Sequencing was performed with immunoSEQ multiplex PCR; in TCRdb, only in-frame clones are kept and a portion is missing. The repertoire consists of tens of thousands of clones, with approximately 90% occurring once and the leading ten covering around 30%. Sequencing used peripheral blood, obtained 28 days after the second AZD1222 dose. These receptors were taken from an adult who received the AZD1222 COVID-19 vaccine. Each CDR3 is given with its conserved first and last residue. The D gene is left open where the match is weak. Clone size is given for some rows only: seen once, a few or many times, or a class if the clone is expanded.

V gene	D gene	J gene	clone size	CDR3 protein	CDR3 DNA
TRBV5-1	TRBD2	TRBJ2-1	NA	CASSVTSYSYNEQFF	TGCGCCAGCAGCGTGACTAGCTACTCCTACAATGAGCAGTTCTTC
TRBV7-3	NA	TRBJ2-1	NA	CASSRPGWDDEQFF	TGTGCCAGCAGCCGCCCTGGGTGGGACGATGAGCAGTTCTTC
TRBV7-2	TRBD2	TRBJ2-3	NA	CASSLVGGGVPDTQYF	TGTGCCAGCAGCTTAGTGGGGGGGGGAGTCCCAGATACGCAGTATTTT
TRBV27	TRBD2	TRBJ2-7	few	CASSQGLALGEQYF	TGTGCCAGCAGCCAGGGACTAGCCCTGGGCGAGCAGTACTTC
TRBV5-5	NA	TRBJ1-5	NA	CASSLTGFGNQPQHF	TGTGCCAGCAGCTTGACAGGGTTCGGCAATCAGCCCCAGCATTTT
TRBV6-5	NA	TRBJ1-2	NA	CASSYSTTGPNYGYTF	TGTGCCAGCAGTTACTCAACGACAGGCCCTAACTATGGCTACACCTTC
TRBV29-1	TRBD2	TRBJ2-5	NA	CSVRTSGKETQYF	TGCAGCGTCCGGACTAGCGGAAAAGAGACCCAGTACTTC
TRBV7-9	NA	TRBJ2-3	NA	CASSPLADTQYF	TGTGCCAGCAGCCCCTTAGCAGATACGCAGTATTTT
TRBV7-2	NA	TRBJ1-4	few	CASSLDPPPGKLFF	TGTGCCAGCAGCTTAGATCCTCCCCCCGGAAAACTGTTTTTT
TRBV19	NA	TRBJ1-6	few	CASAQGLGSPLHF	TGTGCCAGTGCACAGGGTCTGGGATCACCCCTCCACTTT
TRBV7-2	TRBD2	TRBJ2-3	NA	CASSLLTTSGTDTQYF	TGTGCCAGCAGCCTTCTTACGACTAGCGGCACAGATACGCAGTATTTT
TRBV19	NA	TRBJ1-3	NA	CASSRVSGNTIYF	TGTGCCAGTAGCAGGGTCTCTGGAAACACCATATATTTT
TRBV7-6	TRBD1	TRBJ1-2	NA	CASSAWGGGEDYGYTF	TGTGCCAGCAGCGCCTGGGGAGGGGGCGAAGACTATGGCTACACCTTC
TRBV28	NA	TRBJ2-5	NA	CASTLSWEPGTQYF	TGTGCCAGCACTCTAAGCTGGGAGCCAGGGACCCAGTACTTC
TRBV7-8	NA	TRBJ1-1	NA	CASSAGQYNTEAFF	TGTGCCAGCAGCGCCGGACAGTATAACACTGAAGCTTTCTTT
TRBV19	NA	TRBJ2-1	NA	CASSIDRDSYNEQFF	TGTGCCAGTAGTATAGACAGGGATTCCTACAATGAGCAGTTCTTC
TRBV30	NA	TRBJ1-1	NA	CAWSRRRGDTEAFF	TGTGCCTGGTCGAGACGACGGGGGGACACTGAAGCTTTCTTT
TRBV3-1/TRBV3-2	NA	TRBJ1-1	NA	CASSQGVGGMNTEAFF	TGTGCCAGCAGCCAAGGGGTTGGGGGGATGAACACTGAAGCTTTCTTT
TRBV5-1	NA	TRBJ1-1	NA	CASSQQGGTEAFF	TGCGCCAGCAGCCAGCAAGGGGGGACTGAAGCTTTCTTT
TRBV6-2/TRBV6-3	NA	TRBJ1-2	large	CASSIRPLYGYTF	TGTGCCAGCAGCATCAGGCCACTCTATGGCTACACCTTC
TRBV5-1	NA	TRBJ1-1	NA	CASSLGDAASEAFF	TGCGCCAGCAGCTTGGGAGACGCGGCGTCTGAAGCTTTCTTT
TRBV7-9	TRBD1	TRBJ2-7	few	CASSLGQETYEQYF	TGTGCCAGCAGCCTCGGACAGGAAACCTACGAGCAGTACTTC
TRBV11-2	NA	TRBJ1-4	NA	CASSLRPGGEKLFF	TGTGCCAGCAGCTTACGCCCTGGTGGAGAAAAACTGTTTTTT
TRBV27	TRBD1	TRBJ1-2	NA	CASTAGDGTARGYTF	TGTGCCAGCACTGCCGGCGACGGGACAGCGAGAGGCTACACCTTC
TRBV5-4	TRBD1	TRBJ1-1	NA	CASSVAYRGNTEAFF	TGTGCCAGCAGCGTAGCTTACAGGGGGAACACTGAAGCTTTCTTT
TRBV6-5	TRBD1	TRBJ1-4	NA	CASRDDRGGEKLFF	TGTGCCAGCAGGGACGACAGGGGCGGTGAAAAACTGTTTTTT
TRBV19	NA	TRBJ1-5	NA	CASSMPSNQPQHF	TGTGCCAGTAGTATGCCTTCGAATCAGCCCCAGCATTTT
TRBV7-9	NA	TRBJ1-2	NA	CASSSYRDGGYTF	TGTGCCAGCAGCTCCTACAGGGACGGGGGCTACACCTTC
TRBV19	TRBD2	TRBJ2-1	NA	CASSGRGHEQFF	TGTGCCAGTAGCGGGAGGGGTCATGAGCAGTTCTTC
TRBV10-3	TRBD1	TRBJ1-5	NA	CAISSTGGRGNQPQHF	TGTGCCATCAGTTCGACAGGGGGCAGGGGCAATCAGCCCCAGCATTTT
TRBV19	NA	TRBJ1-1	NA	CASSRLEGVIEAFF	TGTGCCAGTAGCCGCCTAGAGGGGGTTATTGAAGCTTTCTTT
TRBV19	TRBD2	TRBJ2-3	NA	CATLKIYSGSKGVDTQYF	TGTGCCACTCTGAAAATTTATAGCGGGAGCAAGGGTGTAGATACGCAGTATTTT
TRBV24-1	TRBD1	TRBJ2-1	NA	CATRSAGGEQFF	TGTGCCACCAGATCAGCAGGGGGTGAGCAGTTCTTC
TRBV3-1/TRBV3-2	NA	TRBJ2-7	NA	CASSQDGASESYEQYF	TGTGCCAGCAGCCAAGATGGCGCTAGCGAGTCCTACGAGCAGTACTTC
TRBV7-2	NA	TRBJ2-7	once	CASSFSGLLYEQYF	TGTGCCAGCAGCTTCTCGGGACTCCTATACGAGCAGTACTTC
TRBV2	NA	TRBJ1-6	NA	CASSGGSPLHF	TGTGCCAGCAGTGGGGGCTCACCCCTCCACTTT
TRBV15	NA	TRBJ1-3	NA	CATSREWGGDTIYF	TGTGCCACCAGCAGAGAGTGGGGCGGGGACACCATATATTTT
TRBV7-2	NA	TRBJ1-4	NA	CASREGSLREKLFF	TGTGCCAGCAGGGAAGGGTCTTTAAGGGAAAAACTGTTTTTT
TRBV4-3	NA	TRBJ2-6	NA	CASSQEGSGANVLTF	TGCGCCAGCAGCCAAGAGGGTTCTGGGGCCAACGTCCTGACTTTC
TRBV6-2/TRBV6-3	NA	TRBJ1-4	NA	CASSYSIQPGEKLFF	TGTGCCAGCAGTTACTCGATACAACCGGGTGAAAAACTGTTTTTT
TRBV7-9	NA	TRBJ1-1	NA	CASSLMILATEAFF	TGTGCCAGCAGCTTAATGATTTTAGCCACTGAAGCTTTCTTT